What follows describes a single TCR beta chain. This specimen belongs to a study of blood T cell repertoires in COVID-19. Here immunoSEQ multiplex PCR was the method, and the copy in TCRdb shows in-frame clones only, minus some. The table lists 250,000 or so clones, 75% to 90% of them singletons. Trimming took 11 bases from V and 0 from J, leaving 15 bases between them. The CDR3 sequence is 14 residues long. CDR1 is ENHRY and CDR2 is SYGVKD in the germline V gene. Exposed participants came across a COVID-19 case within 2 weeks before study entry. The clonotype comes from a woman aged 35 to 49 who had been exposed to COVID-19. The chain links TRBV10-3 to TRBJ2-3; maybe TRBD2 (7 bases). The sequencing input was PBMCs or T cells enriched from blood (not recorded which). CDR3 bases: TGTGCCTCCAGGGGTAGCGGGAGCACAGATACGCAGTATTTT. This encodes CASRGSGSTDTQYF.